What follows are 5 T cell receptor beta chains derived from one specimen sequenced in a study of blood T cell repertoires in COVID-19. Some clones are missing from TCRdb's copy, which holds only in-frame ones; the method was immunoSEQ multiplex PCR. The sample lists about 69,000 clones; around 89% were seen once. The sample taken for sequencing was peripheral blood. The receptors come from a man aged 45-65 years with acute or convalescent COVID-19.

This chain joins TRBV6-6 and TRBJ2-7; 8 nucleotides line up with TRBD2. With V trimmed by 2 bases and J by 5 bases, 8 bases remained unmatched. The CDR3 length is 15 residues. CDR1 is MNHNY and CDR2 is SVGAGI in the germline V gene (reference sequence). The CDR3 loop reads CASSYISGGPDEQYF. In DNA form, the CDR3 reads TGTGCCAGCAGTTACATATCGGGAGGGCCGGACGAGCAGTACTTC.

The CDR3 sequence: CATSEGEGRADTQYF. DNA of the CDR3: TGTGCCACCAGTGAAGGGGAGGGACGGGCAGATACGCAGTATTTT. The J gene is TRBJ2-3, the V gene TRBV24-1, with 7 bases identical to TRBD2. The ends lost 4 bases at V and 4 bases at J; junction bases unmatched: 7. Germline V lookup: CDR1 KGHDR, CDR2 SFDVKD. This CDR3 has 15 residues.

The chain recombines TRBV11-2 with TRBJ2-3, with D possibly matching TRBD2 (6 bases). This CDR3 contains 16 residues. V dropped 4 bases and J dropped 7 bases, with 21 bases sitting between them. Per germline, CDR1 SGHAT and CDR2 FQNNGV. In nucleotides, the CDR3 is TGTGCCAGCAGCTCAAACGGAGGGGATCTCCCCAATACGCAGTATTTT. Amino acids: CASSSNGGDLPNTQYF.

The chain has TRBV7-9 and TRBJ1-6; 9 positions match TRBD1. V lost 5 bases, J lost 9 bases, and 5 bases stayed unmatched. Germline loops: CDR1 SEHNR, CDR2 FQNEAQ (reference sequence). The CDR3 runs to 14 residues. The CDR3 DNA sequence: TGTGCCAGCAGCCACAGGGGGCAACGTTCACCCCTCCACTTT. Its protein product is CASSHRGQRSPLHF.

This chain joins TRBV5-6 and TRBJ2-1; D is possibly TRBD2 (6 bases). Germline values: CDR1 SGHDT, CDR2 YYEEEE. Trimming took off 1 base at V and 2 bases at J, with 22 bases between the two ends. This CDR3 comprises 19 residues. CDR3 bases: TGTGCCAGCAGCTTGTCGGACTATAAGGGTGCGCTCGCCTACAATGAGCAGTTCTTC. It encodes CASSLSDYKGALAYNEQFF. The complete variable domain, with remaining parts taken from reference TRBV5-6 and TRBJ2-1, reads DAGVTQSPTHLIKTRGQQVTLRCSPKSGHDTVSWYQQALGQGPQFIFQYYEEEERQRGNFPDRFSGHQFPNYSSELNVNALLLGDSALYLCASSLSDYKGALAYNEQFFGPGTRLTVL.